This passage covers 32 T cell receptor beta chains from one sample sequenced in a study of T cells in Graves' hyperthyroidism and ophthalmopathy. The CDR3 regions of TCR beta were amplified from RNA transcripts. HTBI primers were employed in a first-round RT-PCR of the TCR CDR3. Via MiXCR, TCRdb re-called the multiplex PCR reads, giving one row per CDR3 protein. The profile shows about 210,000 distinct CDR3 sequences, roughly a sixth of them singletons. Sequencing used blood. The origin of the receptors is a man over 45 with Graves' hyperthyroidism.

This clonotype came up a few times. The chain carries TRBV24-1 and TRBJ2-3; 7 bases match TRBD2. Germline loops: CDR1 KGHDR, CDR2 SFDVKD. CDR3 length: 13 residues. V was pared by 9 bases and J by 6 bases, with 8 bases of the junction left unmatched. The CDR3, as DNA: TGTGCCACCCGGGACTACGGCTCGGATACGCAGTATTTT. Its translation: CATRDYGSDTQYF.

V gene TRBV18 combines with J gene TRBJ1-2; no clear D gene. CDR3 length: 15 amino acids. Germline CDR1 and CDR2: KGHSH and LQKENI. V was shortened by 2 bases and J by 2 bases, with 12 bases between the two germline ends. CDR3 bases: TGTGCCAGCTCACCATATGGAAATACCAACTATGGCTACACCTTC. Translation: CASSPYGNTNYGYTF.

This clonotype turned up a few times. The chain employs TRBV24-1 and TRBJ2-2; perhaps TRBD1 as D (5 bases). The CDR3 extends over 14 amino acids. Germline V gene lookup returns CDR1 KGHDR and CDR2 SFDVKD. The V end was cut by 3 bases, the J end by 4 bases, with 8 bases between. CDR3 in amino acids: CATSDKQVTGELFF. CDR3 in DNA: TGTGCCACCAGTGATAAACAGGTCACCGGGGAGCTGTTTTTT.

This rearrangement joins TRBV28 to TRBJ1-6; possible D gene TRBD1, 6 bases. Trimming left V 1 base short and J 9 bases short, with 16 bases between. CDR1 and CDR2 from the germline V gene are MDHEN and SYDVKM. CDR3 size: 16 residues. This CDR3 reads CASSLSTGYGSSPLHF. Written as DNA, the CDR3 is TGTGCCAGCAGTTTATCAACAGGGTACGGCAGTTCACCCCTCCACTTT.

Many counts were recorded for this clonotype. The chain employs TRBV7-3 and TRBJ1-1, with 8 positions matching TRBD1. Germline V gene data show CDR1 as SGHTA and CDR2 as FQGTGA. V dropped 5 bases and J dropped 1; count of bases not matched to a gene: 6. The CDR3 is 15 residues long. CDR3 sequence (DNA): TGTGCCAGCAGCCTAAGACAGGGGACGAACACTGAAGCTTTCTTT. It yields the protein CASSLRQGTNTEAFF.

Here the CDR3 DNA reads TGTGCCAGCAGGCTAGACCCGCAGAGCACCGGGGAGCTGTTTTTT. This encodes CASRLDPQSTGELFF. The J gene is TRBJ2-2, the V gene TRBV11-3; no clear D. The germline V and J ends were trimmed by 6 bases and 4 bases, with 15 bases remaining between them. The CDR3 contains 15 residues. The germline V gene has CDR1 SGHNT and CDR2 YENEEA.

This clonotype was seen ten or more times. Sequence at one end of the junction differs from germline and may be a read error. This chain uses TRBV12-3 or TRBV12-4 with TRBJ2-5; the D gene is possibly TRBD2 (6 bases). This CDR3 region has 11 residues. This chain's CDR3 is CASRVVGTPHF. In DNA, the CDR3 is TGTGCCAGCCGCGTCGTCGGGACTCCCCACTTC.

This clonotype was observed a few times. The V call is TRBV4-3, the J call TRBJ2-2; D might be TRBD2 (5 bases). This CDR3 has 16 residues. V shed 1 base and J shed 2 bases, with 11 bases lying between them. Germline loops: CDR1 LGHNA, CDR2 YSLEER. CDR3 bases: TGCGCCAGCAGCCAAGGCGTCGGACTTAACACCGGGGAGCTGTTTTTT. Amino acid sequence: CASSQGVGLNTGELFF.

This clonotype was observed many times. The CDR3 DNA reads as TGCAGTGCTAGAGGCTTACCCGGGACTCACTCCTACAATGAGCAGTTCTTC. As protein: CSARGLPGTHSYNEQFF. This chain links TRBV20-1 with TRBJ2-1; TRBD2 might be the D (6 bases). The CDR3 has 17 residues. Between the trimmed V and J ends, which lost 1 base and 0 bases, there was a span of 16 bases. From germline, CDR1 is DFQATT and CDR2 SNEGSKA (reference sequence).

This clonotype appeared many times. V and J are TRBV6-2 or TRBV6-3 and TRBJ1-2; 9 positions agree with TRBD1. The ends lost 2 bases at V and 1 base at J; junction bases unmatched: 8. CDR3 length: 17 amino acids. The germline V gene has CDR1 MNHEY and CDR2 SVGEGT. The CDR3 DNA sequence: TGTGCCAGCAGTTACAGAGAGGACAGGGGATTTAACTATGGCTACACCTTC. It translates to CASSYREDRGFNYGYTF.

This clonotype was detected ten times or more. The rearrangement links TRBV7-9 to TRBJ1-1; D remains unclear. V lost 5 bases and J 7 bases, leaving 8 bases between the germline ends. CDR1 and CDR2 (germline): SEHNR, FQNEAQ (reference sequence). The CDR3 has 11 amino acids. The CDR3 bases are TGTGCCAGCAGCCTCACGATTGAAGCTTTCTTT. Translation gives CASSLTIEAFF.

This clonotype was picked up many times. The chain recombines TRBV5-5 with TRBJ2-3, with TRBD1 matching over 7 bases. Germline V gene data show CDR1 as SGHKS and CDR2 as YYEKEE (reference sequence). V trimming: 4 bases; J trimming: 2 bases; junction bases outside the gene matches: 16. The CDR3 runs 18 residues. The DNA of the CDR3 is TGTGCCAGCAGCCCCACCCCTAACAGGGGTTTAAACACAGATACGCAGTATTTT. Encoded protein: CASSPTPNRGLNTDTQYF.

This clonotype showed up many times. The chain links TRBV11-1 to TRBJ2-2, with D unclear. V was pared by 1 base and J by 4 bases, with 7 bases between. The CDR3 is made up of 14 amino acids. The germline gives CDR1 SGHAT, CDR2 FQDESV (reference sequence). The CDR3 is CASSLEGSTGELFF. The CDR3 DNA follows: TGTGCCAGCAGCTTAGAGGGATCCACCGGGGAGCTGTTTTTT.

This clonotype was detected many times. This chain connects TRBV20-1 to TRBJ2-7; D is undetermined. Per germline, CDR1 DFQATT and CDR2 SNEGSKA (reference sequence). The V and J ends lost 4 bases and 6 bases respectively, with 16 bases between them. The CDR3 runs 13 residues. The CDR3 spells CSATRESFGEQYF. For the CDR3, the DNA is TGCAGTGCTACCCGTGAGTCGTTCGGCGAGCAGTACTTC.

This chain joins TRBV20-1 and TRBJ2-3, with TRBD2 identical over 14 bases. Germline assignment: CDR1 DFQATT and CDR2 SNEGSKA (reference sequence). This CDR3 is 23 amino acids long. After removal of 6 bases from V and 4 bases from J, the junction contained 30 bases not matched to a gene. The chain's CDR3 is CSANPLGGATSGRANVFSDTQYF. The CDR3 DNA follows: TGCAGTGCAAACCCCCTGGGAGGCGCGACTAGCGGGAGGGCCAACGTTTTCTCAGATACGCAGTATTTT.

This clonotype was counted only a few times. This sequence joins TRBV20-1 and TRBJ2-1; D unclear. The CDR3 totals 14 residues. Trimming removed 1 base from V and 5 bases from J, with 12 bases in between. CDR1 is DFQATT and CDR2 is SNEGSKA in the germline V gene (reference sequence). The chain's CDR3 is CSARGQRRNNEQFF. The CDR3 region has the DNA TGCAGTGCTAGAGGTCAACGACGAAACAATGAGCAGTTCTTC.

J is TRBJ2-2 and V is TRBV20-1; the D gene is possibly TRBD1 (6 bases). Trimming took off 0 bases at V and 3 bases at J, with 17 bases between the two ends. Germline V gives CDR1 DFQATT, CDR2 SNEGSKA (reference sequence). The CDR3 spans 17 residues. CDR3 amino acids: CSARDRAGEEYTGELFF. The CDR3 DNA reads as TGCAGTGCTAGAGATAGGGCAGGGGAAGAGTACACCGGGGAGCTGTTTTTT.

The table lists this clonotype with many counts. This chain links TRBV28 with TRBJ2-1; 14 bases map to TRBD2. The V segment lost 2 bases and the J segment 9 bases; nucleotides outside the gene matches: 6. This CDR3 region has 16 residues. Germline CDR1 MDHEN, CDR2 SYDVKM. The DNA of the CDR3 is TGTGCCAGCAGTTTACAGGGACTAGCGGGAGAGGTTGAGCAGTTCTTC. It encodes CASSLQGLAGEVEQFF.

The chain uses TRBV11-2 and TRBJ2-5; the match to TRBD1 covers 8 bases. V lost 2 bases and J lost 5; bases outside the gene matches: 10. Germline assignment: CDR1 SGHAT and CDR2 FQNNGV. CDR3 size: 16 residues. This CDR3 is CASSLLGQGAGETQYF. In DNA, the CDR3 is TGTGCCAGCAGCTTATTGGGCCAGGGGGCGGGGGAGACCCAGTACTTC. The full variable domain, with the rest looked up from reference TRBV11-2 and TRBJ2-5, is EAGVAQSPRYKIIEKRQSVAFWCNPISGHATLYWYQQILGQGPKLLIQFQNNGVVDDSQLPKDRFSAERLKGVDSTLKIQPAKLEDSAVYLCASSLLGQGAGETQYFGPGTRLLVL.

This clonotype was seen a handful of times. This chain uses TRBV3-1 with TRBJ2-1; D possibly corresponds to TRBD1 (6 bases). The V end was cut by 3 bases, the J end by 1 base, with 10 bases between. The CDR3 totals 15 residues. Per germline, CDR1 LGHDT and CDR2 YNNKEL (reference sequence). CDR3 residues: CASSQGTTSYNEQFF. CDR3 coding DNA: TGTGCCAGCAGCCAGGGGACAACTTCCTACAATGAGCAGTTCTTC.

The V call is TRBV28, the J call TRBJ1-5; the D gene is possibly TRBD1 (5 bases). The CDR3 has 13 residues. Trimming removed 10 bases from V and 4 bases from J, with 14 bases in between. CDR1 is MDHEN and CDR2 is SYDVKM in the germline V gene. CDR3 loop: CAIRGLANQPQHF. The DNA for the CDR3 is TGTGCCATTCGGGGGTTAGCAAATCAGCCCCAGCATTTT.

The gene calls are TRBV14 and TRBJ2-1; a weak D match, TRBD1 (8 bases). The V and J ends lost 4 bases and 4 bases respectively, with 14 bases between them. Germline assignment: CDR1 SGHDN and CDR2 FVKESK. The length of the CDR3 is 15 residues. CDR3 residues: CASSPDRGGYNEQFF. The CDR3 DNA follows: TGTGCCAGCAGCCCCGACAGGGGAGGGTACAATGAGCAGTTCTTC.

This clonotype was counted ten times or more. V usage is TRBV11-3 and J usage is TRBJ2-3, with D possibly matching TRBD2 (6 bases). V lost 2 bases and J lost 3, with 9 bases in between. Germline values: CDR1 SGHNT, CDR2 YENEEA. The CDR3 is 14 residues long. CDR3 region: CASSLPGRTDTQYF. The CDR3 DNA follows: TGTGCCAGCAGCTTACCCGGGAGAACAGATACGCAGTATTTT.

This clonotype was recorded many times. This chain uses TRBV3-1 with TRBJ1-5; 8 positions match TRBD1. The CDR3 length is 13 residues. Unmatched junction bases numbered 10, after V lost 8 bases and J lost 10 bases. Germline values: CDR1 LGHDT, CDR2 YNNKEL (reference sequence). The CDR3 reads CASGDRGRPPQHF. In DNA form, the CDR3 reads TGTGCCAGCGGTGACAGGGGCAGGCCTCCCCAGCATTTT.

This clonotype was picked up many times. This chain connects TRBV27 to TRBJ1-1; maybe TRBD1 (5 bases). The germline V and J ends were trimmed by 4 bases and 0 bases, with 15 bases remaining between them. The CDR3 covers 16 residues. CDR1 is MNHEY and CDR2 is SMNVEV in the germline V gene (reference sequence). CDR3 nucleotides: TGTGCCAGCAGTTCTGGTAGGGGACGGTTGAACACTGAAGCTTTCTTT. Its protein is CASSSGRGRLNTEAFF.

This clonotype has ten or more counts. The CDR3 DNA reads TGTGCCACCAGTGATTTTGGGACTAGCGGGTACAATGAGCAGTTCTTC. Its protein is CATSDFGTSGYNEQFF. J is TRBJ2-1 and V is TRBV24-1; 12 bases are shared with TRBD2. The CDR3 is 16 residues long. Germline loops: CDR1 KGHDR, CDR2 SFDVKD. V lost 1 base to trimming and J lost 4 bases; unmatched junction nucleotides: 1.

This clonotype was counted between two and nine times. The chain couples TRBV19 to TRBJ1-5; no reliable D call. With 3 bases removed from V and 8 bases from J, the gap between germline ends came to 11 bases. The CDR3 runs to 13 residues. Germline V gene lookup returns CDR1 LNHDA and CDR2 SQIVND (reference sequence). Here the CDR3 reads CASSISLLEPQHF. CDR3 nucleotide sequence: TGTGCCAGTAGTATTAGTCTCTTGGAGCCCCAGCATTTT.

This clonotype was seen a few times. The CDR3 nucleotides read TGTGCCAGCTCACCCGGACAGGGGGCCTCTGAAGCTTTCTTT. It translates to CASSPGQGASEAFF. The chain links TRBV18 to TRBJ1-1, with 11 nucleotides matching TRBD1. The CDR3 is made up of 14 amino acids. J gave up 6 bases and V 3 bases, and 3 bases lay outside the gene matches. Germline V gene lookup returns CDR1 KGHSH and CDR2 LQKENI.

The table lists this clonotype with many counts. The chain recombines TRBV12-3 or TRBV12-4 with TRBJ1-1; TRBD1 might be the D (6 bases). This CDR3 region has 16 residues. V was shortened by 6 bases and J by 1 base, with 18 bases between the two germline ends. This chain's CDR3 is CASSPGLQGWNTEAFF. The CDR3 region has the DNA TGTGCCAGCAGCCCTGGCCTTCAGGGGTGGAACACTGAAGCTTTCTTT.

There are many counts of this clonotype. V is TRBV7-2 and J is TRBJ2-7; D may be TRBD1 (6 bases). The CDR3 consists of 14 residues. Germline CDR1 SGHTA, CDR2 FQGNSA. The V end was cut by 5 bases, the J end by 2 bases, with 13 bases between. CDR3 bases: TGTGCCAGCAGCCCCAACAGGGAAACCTACGAGCAGTACTTC. Residues: CASSPNRETYEQYF.

The V and J genes are TRBV24-1 and TRBJ1-5; unclear D gene. V shed 4 bases and J shed 9 bases, with 12 bases lying between them. The CDR3 loop spans 13 amino acids. In germline, CDR1 is KGHDR, CDR2 SFDVKD. The CDR3 spells CATSEGIYRPQHF. The CDR3 region has the DNA TGTGCCACCAGTGAGGGGATTTACCGGCCCCAGCATTTT.

Only a few counts were recorded for this clonotype. This sequence joins TRBV10-3 and TRBJ2-3; 11 nucleotides match TRBD2. There are 15 residues in the CDR3. The J segment lost 4 bases and the V segment lost 3 bases, leaving 3 bases of the junction unmatched. In germline, CDR1 is ENHRY, CDR2 SYGVKD. The CDR3 DNA reads TGTGCCATCAGTGATTTAGCGGGAGGGTCAGATACGCAGTATTTT. Amino acids: CAISDLAGGSDTQYF.